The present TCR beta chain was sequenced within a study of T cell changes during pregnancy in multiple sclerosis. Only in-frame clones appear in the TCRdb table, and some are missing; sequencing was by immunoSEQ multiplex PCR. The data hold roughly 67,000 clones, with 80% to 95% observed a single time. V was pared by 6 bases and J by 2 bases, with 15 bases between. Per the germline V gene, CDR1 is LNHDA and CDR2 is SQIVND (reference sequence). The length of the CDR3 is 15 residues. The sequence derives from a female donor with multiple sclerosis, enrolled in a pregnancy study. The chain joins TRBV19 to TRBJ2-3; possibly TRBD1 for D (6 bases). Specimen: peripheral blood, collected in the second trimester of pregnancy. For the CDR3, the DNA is TGTGCCAGTAGCACTTTGGACAGAAACACAGATACGCAGTATTTT. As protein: CASSTLDRNTDTQYF.